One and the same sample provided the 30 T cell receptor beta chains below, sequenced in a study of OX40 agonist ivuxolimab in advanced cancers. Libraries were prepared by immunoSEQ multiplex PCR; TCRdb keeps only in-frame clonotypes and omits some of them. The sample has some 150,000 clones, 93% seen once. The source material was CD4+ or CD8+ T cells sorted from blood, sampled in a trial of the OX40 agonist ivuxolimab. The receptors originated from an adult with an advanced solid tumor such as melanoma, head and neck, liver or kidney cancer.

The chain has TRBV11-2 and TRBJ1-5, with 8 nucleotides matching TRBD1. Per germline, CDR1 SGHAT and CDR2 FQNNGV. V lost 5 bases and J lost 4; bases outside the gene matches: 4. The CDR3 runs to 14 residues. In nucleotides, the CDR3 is TGTGCCAGCAGCGGCCGGACAGGGAATCAGCCCCAGCATTTT. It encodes CASSGRTGNQPQHF.

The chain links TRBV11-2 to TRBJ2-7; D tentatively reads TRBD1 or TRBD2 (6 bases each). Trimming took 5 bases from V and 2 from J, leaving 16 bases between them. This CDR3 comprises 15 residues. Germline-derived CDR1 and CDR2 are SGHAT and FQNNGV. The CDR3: CASSPVGGLTYEQYF. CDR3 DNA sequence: TGTGCCAGCAGCCCCGTAGGGGGGTTAACCTACGAGCAGTACTTC.

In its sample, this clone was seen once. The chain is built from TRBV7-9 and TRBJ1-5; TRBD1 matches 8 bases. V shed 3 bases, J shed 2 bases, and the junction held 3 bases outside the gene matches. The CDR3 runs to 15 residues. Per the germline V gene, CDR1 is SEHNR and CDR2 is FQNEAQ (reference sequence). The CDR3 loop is CASSFGTGGNQPQHF. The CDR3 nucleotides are TGTGCCAGCAGCTTTGGGACAGGCGGCAATCAGCCCCAGCATTTT. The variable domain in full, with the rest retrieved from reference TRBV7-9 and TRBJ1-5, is DTGVSQNPRHKITKRGQNVTFRCDPISEHNRLYWYRQTLGQGPEFLTYFQNEAQLEKSRLLSDRFSAERPKGSFSTLEIQRTEQGDSAMYLCASSFGTGGNQPQHFGDGTRLSIL.

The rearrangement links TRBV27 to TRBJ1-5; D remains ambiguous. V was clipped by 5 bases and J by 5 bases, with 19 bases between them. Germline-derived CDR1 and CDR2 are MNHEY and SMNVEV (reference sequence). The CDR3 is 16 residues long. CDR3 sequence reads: CASSPWVSRVDQPQHF. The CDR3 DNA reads TGTGCCAGCAGTCCTTGGGTAAGCAGAGTGGATCAGCCCCAGCATTTT.

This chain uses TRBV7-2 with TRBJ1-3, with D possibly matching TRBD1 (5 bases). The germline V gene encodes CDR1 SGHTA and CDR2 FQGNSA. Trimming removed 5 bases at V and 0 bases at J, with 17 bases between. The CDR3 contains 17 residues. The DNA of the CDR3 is TGTGCCAGCAGCCCCAGGTGGCAGGGTCACTCTGGAAACACCATATATTTT. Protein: CASSPRWQGHSGNTIYF.

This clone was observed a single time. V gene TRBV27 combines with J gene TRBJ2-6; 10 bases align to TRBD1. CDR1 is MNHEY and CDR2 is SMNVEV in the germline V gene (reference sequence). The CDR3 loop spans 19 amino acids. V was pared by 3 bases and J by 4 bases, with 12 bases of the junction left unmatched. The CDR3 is CASSFRQGARSRGANVLTF. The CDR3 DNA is TGTGCCAGCAGTTTCCGACAGGGGGCCCGTTCCCGGGGGGCCAACGTCCTGACTTTC.

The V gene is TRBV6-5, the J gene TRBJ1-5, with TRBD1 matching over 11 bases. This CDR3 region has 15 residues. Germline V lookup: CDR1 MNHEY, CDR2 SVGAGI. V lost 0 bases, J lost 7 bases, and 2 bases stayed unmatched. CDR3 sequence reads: CASSYSRTGGQPQHF. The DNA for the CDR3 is TGTGCCAGCAGTTACTCTCGGACAGGGGGCCAGCCCCAGCATTTT.

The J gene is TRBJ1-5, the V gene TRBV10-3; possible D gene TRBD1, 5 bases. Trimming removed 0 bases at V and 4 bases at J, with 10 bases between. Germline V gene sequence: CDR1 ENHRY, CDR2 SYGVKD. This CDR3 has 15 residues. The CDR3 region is CAISESKAGNQPQHF. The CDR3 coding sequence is TGTGCCATCAGTGAGTCGAAGGCAGGGAATCAGCCCCAGCATTTT.

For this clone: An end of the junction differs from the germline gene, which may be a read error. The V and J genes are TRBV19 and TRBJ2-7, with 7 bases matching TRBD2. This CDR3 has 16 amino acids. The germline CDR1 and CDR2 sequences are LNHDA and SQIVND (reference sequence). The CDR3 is CASSPSPVLGDYERYF. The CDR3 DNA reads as TGTGCCAGTAGCCCGTCGCCCGTCCTGGGGGACTACGAGCGGTACTTC. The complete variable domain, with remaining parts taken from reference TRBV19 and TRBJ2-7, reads DGGITQSPKYLFRKEGQNVTLSCEQNLNHDAMYWYRQDPGQGLRLIYYSQIVNDFQKGDIAEGYSVSREKKESFPLTVTSAQKNPTAFYLCASSPSPVLGDYERYFGPGTRLTVT.

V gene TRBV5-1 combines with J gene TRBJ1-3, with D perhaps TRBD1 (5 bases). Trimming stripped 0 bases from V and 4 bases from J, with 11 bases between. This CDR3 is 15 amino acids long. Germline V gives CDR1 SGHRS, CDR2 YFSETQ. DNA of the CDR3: TGCGCCAGCAGCTTGGTGGGGCAGGGAGGAAACACCATATATTTT. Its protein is CASSLVGQGGNTIYF.

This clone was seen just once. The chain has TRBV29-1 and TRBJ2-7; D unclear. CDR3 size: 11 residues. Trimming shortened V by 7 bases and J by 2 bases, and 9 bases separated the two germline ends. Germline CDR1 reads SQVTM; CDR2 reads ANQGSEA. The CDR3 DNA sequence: TGCAGCGCTCGAGAAACCTACGAGCAGTACTTC. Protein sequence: CSARETYEQYF.

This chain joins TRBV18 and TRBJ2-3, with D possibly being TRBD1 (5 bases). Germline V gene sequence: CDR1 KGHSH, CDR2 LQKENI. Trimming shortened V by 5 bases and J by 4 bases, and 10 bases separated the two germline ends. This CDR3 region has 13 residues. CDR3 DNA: TGTGCCAGCTCATGGGGCGGCCCAGATACGCAGTATTTT. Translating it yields CASSWGGPDTQYF.

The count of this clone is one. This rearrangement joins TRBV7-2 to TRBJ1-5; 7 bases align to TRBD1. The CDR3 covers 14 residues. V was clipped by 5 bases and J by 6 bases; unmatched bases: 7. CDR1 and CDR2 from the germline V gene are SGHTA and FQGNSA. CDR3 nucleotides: TGTGCCAGCAGCCCCACAGGGGCCCTTCAGCCCCAGCATTTT. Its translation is CASSPTGALQPQHF.

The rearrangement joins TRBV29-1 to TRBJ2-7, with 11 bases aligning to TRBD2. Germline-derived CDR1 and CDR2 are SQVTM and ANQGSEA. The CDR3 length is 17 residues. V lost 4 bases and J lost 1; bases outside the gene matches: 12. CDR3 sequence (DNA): TGCAGCGTTGGGGCCCTAGCGGGAGGCCCTTCTTCCTACGAGCAGTACTTC. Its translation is CSVGALAGGPSSYEQYF.

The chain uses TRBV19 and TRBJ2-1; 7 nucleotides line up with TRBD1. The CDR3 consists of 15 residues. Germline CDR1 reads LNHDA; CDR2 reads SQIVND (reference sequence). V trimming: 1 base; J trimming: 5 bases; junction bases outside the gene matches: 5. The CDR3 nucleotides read TGTGCCAGTAGTATAGGAGGGACAGTAGACAATGAGCAGTTCTTC. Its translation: CASSIGGTVDNEQFF.

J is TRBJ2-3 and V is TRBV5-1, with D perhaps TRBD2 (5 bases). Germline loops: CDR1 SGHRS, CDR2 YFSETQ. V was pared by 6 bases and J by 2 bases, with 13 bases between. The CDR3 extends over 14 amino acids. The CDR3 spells CASNWESSTDTQYF. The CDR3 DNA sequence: TGCGCCAGCAACTGGGAGAGTTCCACAGATACGCAGTATTTT.

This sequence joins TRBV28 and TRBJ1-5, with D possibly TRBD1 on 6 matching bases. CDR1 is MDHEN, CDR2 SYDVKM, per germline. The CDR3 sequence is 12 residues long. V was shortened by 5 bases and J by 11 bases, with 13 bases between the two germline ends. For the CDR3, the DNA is TGTGCCAGCAGTGACCAGGGGTTGGCCCAGCATTTT. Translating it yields CASSDQGLAQHF. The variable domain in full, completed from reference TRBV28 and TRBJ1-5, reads DVKVTQSSRYLVKRTGEKVFLECVQDMDHENMFWYRQDPGLGLRLIYFSYDVKMKEKGDIPEGYSVSREKKERFSLILESASTNQTSMYLCASSDQGLAQHFGDGTRLSIL.

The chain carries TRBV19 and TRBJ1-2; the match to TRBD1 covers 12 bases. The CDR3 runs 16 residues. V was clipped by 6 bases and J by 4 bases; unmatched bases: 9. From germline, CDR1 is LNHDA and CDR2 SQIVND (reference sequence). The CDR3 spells CASRLRDRGLSYGYTF. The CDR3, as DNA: TGTGCCAGTAGGCTCCGGGACAGGGGGCTGAGCTATGGCTACACCTTC.

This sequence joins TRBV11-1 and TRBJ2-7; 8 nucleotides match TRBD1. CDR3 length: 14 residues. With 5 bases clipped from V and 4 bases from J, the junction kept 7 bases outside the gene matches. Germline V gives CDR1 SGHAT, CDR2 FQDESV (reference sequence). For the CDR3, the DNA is TGTGCCAGCAGCCTAAATACAGGGGGGTACGAGCAGTACTTC. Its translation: CASSLNTGGYEQYF.

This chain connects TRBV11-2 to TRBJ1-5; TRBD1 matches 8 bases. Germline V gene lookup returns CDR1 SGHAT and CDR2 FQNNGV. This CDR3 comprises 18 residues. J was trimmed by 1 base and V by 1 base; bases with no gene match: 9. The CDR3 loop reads CASSLGAGGTSSNQPQHF. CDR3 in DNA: TGTGCCAGCAGCTTAGGGGCAGGGGGCACGAGCAGCAATCAGCCCCAGCATTTT.

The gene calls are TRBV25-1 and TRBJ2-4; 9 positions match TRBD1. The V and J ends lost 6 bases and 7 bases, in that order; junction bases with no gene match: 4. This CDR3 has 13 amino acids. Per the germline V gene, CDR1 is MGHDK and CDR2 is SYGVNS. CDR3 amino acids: CASRDRGVNIQYF. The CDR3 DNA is TGTGCCAGCAGAGACAGGGGGGTGAACATTCAGTACTTC. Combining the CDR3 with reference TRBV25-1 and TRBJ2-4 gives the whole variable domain EADIYQTPRYLVIGTGKKITLECSQTMGHDKMYWYQQDPGMELHLIHYSYGVNSTEKGDLSSESTVSRIRTEHFPLTLESARPSHTSQYLCASRDRGVNIQYFGAGTRLSVL.

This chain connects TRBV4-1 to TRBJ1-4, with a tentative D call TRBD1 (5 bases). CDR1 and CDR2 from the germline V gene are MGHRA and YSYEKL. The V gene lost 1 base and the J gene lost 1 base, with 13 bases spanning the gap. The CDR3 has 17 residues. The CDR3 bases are TGCGCCAGCAGCCAAGCCCCGGGGCGGGTAACTAATGAAAAACTGTTTTTT. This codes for CASSQAPGRVTNEKLFF.

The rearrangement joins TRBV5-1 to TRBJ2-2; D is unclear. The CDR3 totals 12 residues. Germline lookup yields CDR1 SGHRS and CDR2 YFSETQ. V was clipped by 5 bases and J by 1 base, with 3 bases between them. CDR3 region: CASRLNTGELFF. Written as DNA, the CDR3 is TGCGCCAGCAGATTGAACACCGGGGAGCTGTTTTTT.

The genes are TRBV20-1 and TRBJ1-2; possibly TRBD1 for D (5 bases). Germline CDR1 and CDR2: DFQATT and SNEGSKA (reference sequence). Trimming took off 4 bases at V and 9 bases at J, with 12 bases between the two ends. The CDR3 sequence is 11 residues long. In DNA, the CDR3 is TGCAGTGCTACGGGGGGTACTAGCTACACCTTC. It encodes CSATGGTSYTF.

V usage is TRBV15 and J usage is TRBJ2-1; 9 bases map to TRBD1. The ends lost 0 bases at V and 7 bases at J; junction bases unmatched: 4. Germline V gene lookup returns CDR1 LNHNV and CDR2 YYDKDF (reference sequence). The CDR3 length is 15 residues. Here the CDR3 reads CATSRDGQGLNEQFF. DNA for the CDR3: TGTGCCACCAGCAGAGATGGACAGGGGCTTAATGAGCAGTTCTTC.

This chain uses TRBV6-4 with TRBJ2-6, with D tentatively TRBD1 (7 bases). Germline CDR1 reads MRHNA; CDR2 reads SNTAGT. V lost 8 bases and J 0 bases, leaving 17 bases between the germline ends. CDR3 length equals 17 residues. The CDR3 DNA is TGTGCCAGCGGGAGGACAGGCCGTTTCTCTGGGGCCAACGTCCTGACTTTC. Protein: CASGRTGRFSGANVLTF.

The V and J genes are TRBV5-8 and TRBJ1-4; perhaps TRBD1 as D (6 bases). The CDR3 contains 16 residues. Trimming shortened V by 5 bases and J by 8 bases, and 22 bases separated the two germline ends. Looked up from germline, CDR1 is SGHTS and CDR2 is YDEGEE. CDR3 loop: CASRVFSGRGGEKLFF. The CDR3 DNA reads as TGTGCCAGCAGGGTCTTCAGCGGCAGGGGAGGGGAAAAACTGTTTTTT. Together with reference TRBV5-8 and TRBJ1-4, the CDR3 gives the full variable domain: EAGVTQSPTHLIKTRGQQATLRCSPISGHTSVYWYQQALGLGLQFLLWYDEGEERNRGNFPPRFSGRQFPNYSSELNVNALELEDSALYLCASRVFSGRGGEKLFFGSGTQLSVL.

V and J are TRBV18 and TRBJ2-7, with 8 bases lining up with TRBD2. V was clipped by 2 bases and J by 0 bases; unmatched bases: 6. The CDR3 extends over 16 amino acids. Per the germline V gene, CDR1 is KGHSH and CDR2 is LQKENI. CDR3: CASSPRTSTTSYEQYF. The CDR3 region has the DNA TGTGCCAGCTCACCAAGGACTAGCACTACCTCCTACGAGCAGTACTTC.

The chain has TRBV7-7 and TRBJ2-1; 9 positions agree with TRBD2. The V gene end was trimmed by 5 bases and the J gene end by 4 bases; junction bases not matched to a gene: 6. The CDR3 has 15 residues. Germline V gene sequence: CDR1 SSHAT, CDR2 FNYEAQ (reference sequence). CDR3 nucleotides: TGTGCCAGCAGCCACGGGACTAGCCCTTACAATGAGCAGTTCTTC. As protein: CASSHGTSPYNEQFF.

The CDR3 protein is CAIGREGTAKNIQYF. CDR3 DNA: TGTGCCATCGGGAGGGAGGGGACGGCCAAAAACATTCAGTACTTC. J is TRBJ2-4 and V is TRBV10-3; 7 nucleotides line up with TRBD2. Germline V CDR1 and CDR2: ENHRY, SYGVKD. V lost 8 bases to trimming and J lost 1 base; unmatched junction nucleotides: 8. This CDR3 is built from 15 residues.